Following are 10 T cell receptor beta chains from one sample sequenced in a study of T cell repertoires in cytomegalovirus infection. TCRdb recomputed calls from the reads with MiXCR, one row per CDR3 protein. The table lists 510,000 or so distinct CDR3 sequences, approximately 25% of them singletons. Material: PBMCs. These receptors were taken from a human donor in good health (CMV status not recorded). Some clones in this sample may be carry-over from other donors' samples.

The table lists this clonotype with many counts. The chain uses TRBV7-2 and TRBJ2-1; 8 positions match TRBD2. Germline CDR1 SGHTA, CDR2 FQGNSA. This CDR3 has 15 residues. V trimming: 1 base; J trimming: 9 bases; junction bases outside the gene matches: 8. This CDR3 is CASSLGPAGAAEQFF. The CDR3 nucleotides read TGTGCCAGCAGCTTAGGGCCAGCGGGAGCGGCTGAGCAGTTCTTC.

This clonotype was seen a few times. The chain couples TRBV4-1 to TRBJ1-1; D not resolved. Trimming stripped 0 bases from V and 4 bases from J, with 21 bases between. CDR3 length: 18 amino acids. In germline, CDR1 is MGHRA, CDR2 YSYEKL. The CDR3: CASSQDLGRRLRATEAFF. The DNA of the CDR3 is TGCGCCAGCAGCCAAGATCTAGGGCGGCGCCTGAGGGCCACTGAAGCTTTCTTT.

This clonotype was counted many times. This sequence joins TRBV7-2 and TRBJ1-5, with 10 bases aligning to TRBD1. Germline CDR1 reads SGHTA; CDR2 reads FQGNSA. The CDR3 contains 14 residues. V dropped 5 bases and J dropped 7; count of bases not matched to a gene: 5. The CDR3 nucleotides read TGTGCCAGCAGCCGGGACAGGGGTACCCAGCCCCAGCATTTT. Its protein is CASSRDRGTQPQHF.

This chain connects TRBV30 to TRBJ2-1; TRBD2 might be the D (5 bases). Trimming took off 0 bases at V and 1 base at J, with 16 bases between the two ends. The CDR3 spans 17 residues. Looked up from germline, CDR1 is GTSNPN and CDR2 is SVGIG (reference sequence). CDR3 protein: CAWSVKSVGRSYNEQFF. The CDR3, as DNA: TGTGCCTGGAGTGTAAAGTCCGTTGGGAGATCCTACAATGAGCAGTTCTTC.

This clonotype was counted many times. This chain connects TRBV7-2 to TRBJ1-6; TRBD1 matches at 9 bases. The V gene's germline CDR1 is SGHTA and CDR2 FQGNSA. The CDR3 covers 17 residues. The V and J ends lost 5 bases and 8 bases, in that order; junction bases with no gene match: 13. CDR3 protein: CASSTSGTGWVHSPLHF. In DNA form, the CDR3 reads TGTGCCAGCAGCACCTCCGGGACAGGGTGGGTTCATTCACCCCTCCACTTT. The full variable domain, rest sourced from reference TRBV7-2 and TRBJ1-6, is GAGVSQSPSNKVTEKGKDVELRCDPISGHTALYWYRQSLGQGLEFLIYFQGNSAPDKSGLPSDRFSAERTGGSVSTLTIQRTQQEDSAVYLCASSTSGTGWVHSPLHFGNGTRLTVT.

The J gene is TRBJ2-5, the V gene TRBV11-2, with 8 positions matching TRBD2. Germline CDR1 SGHAT, CDR2 FQNNGV. Trimming took 3 bases from V and 0 from J; bases not matched to a gene: 6. CDR3 size: 16 residues. The CDR3 nucleotides read TGTGCCAGCAGCTTGGGCGCGGGAGGTAACCAAGAGACCCAGTACTTC. Translation: CASSLGAGGNQETQYF.

The CDR3 protein is CASSSGTGRNQPQHF. The CDR3 nucleotides read TGCGCCAGCAGTTCTGGGACAGGGCGGAATCAGCCCCAGCATTTT. The genes are TRBV5-1 and TRBJ1-5; 9 bases fit TRBD1. Germline CDR1 is SGHRS and CDR2 is YFSETQ. V shed 5 bases, J shed 4 bases, and the junction held 7 bases outside the gene matches. The CDR3 length is 15 residues.

The chain links TRBV6-1 to TRBJ2-3, with D perhaps being TRBD1 or TRBD2 (6 bases each). Trimming pared 1 base from V and 6 bases from J, leaving 17 bases between. This CDR3 has 16 residues. The germline CDR1 and CDR2 sequences are MNHNS and SASEGT. CDR3 nucleotide sequence: TGTGCCAGCAGTGAAGGTGTCAGGGGACTCTCGGATACGCAGTATTTT. Translation: CASSEGVRGLSDTQYF.

This clonotype was seen a handful of times. V and J are TRBV4-2 and TRBJ2-1; possible D gene TRBD1, 5 bases. Germline V gives CDR1 LGHNA, CDR2 YNFKEQ. With 1 base removed from V and 0 bases from J, the gap between germline ends came to 13 bases. The CDR3 has 17 amino acids. Written as DNA, the CDR3 is TGTGCCAGCAGCCAAGTCAGGGTCTCAAGCTCCTACAATGAGCAGTTCTTC. It translates to CASSQVRVSSSYNEQFF.

This clonotype was seen only a few times. V and J are TRBV4-1 and TRBJ1-4; possibly TRBD1 for D (5 bases). Germline V lookup: CDR1 MGHRA, CDR2 YSYEKL. The V gene lost 4 bases and the J gene lost 3 bases, with 6 bases spanning the gap. The CDR3 extends over 13 amino acids. The CDR3 sequence: CASSPGPNEKLFF. CDR3 bases: TGCGCCAGCAGCCCGGGACCTAATGAAAAACTGTTTTTT.